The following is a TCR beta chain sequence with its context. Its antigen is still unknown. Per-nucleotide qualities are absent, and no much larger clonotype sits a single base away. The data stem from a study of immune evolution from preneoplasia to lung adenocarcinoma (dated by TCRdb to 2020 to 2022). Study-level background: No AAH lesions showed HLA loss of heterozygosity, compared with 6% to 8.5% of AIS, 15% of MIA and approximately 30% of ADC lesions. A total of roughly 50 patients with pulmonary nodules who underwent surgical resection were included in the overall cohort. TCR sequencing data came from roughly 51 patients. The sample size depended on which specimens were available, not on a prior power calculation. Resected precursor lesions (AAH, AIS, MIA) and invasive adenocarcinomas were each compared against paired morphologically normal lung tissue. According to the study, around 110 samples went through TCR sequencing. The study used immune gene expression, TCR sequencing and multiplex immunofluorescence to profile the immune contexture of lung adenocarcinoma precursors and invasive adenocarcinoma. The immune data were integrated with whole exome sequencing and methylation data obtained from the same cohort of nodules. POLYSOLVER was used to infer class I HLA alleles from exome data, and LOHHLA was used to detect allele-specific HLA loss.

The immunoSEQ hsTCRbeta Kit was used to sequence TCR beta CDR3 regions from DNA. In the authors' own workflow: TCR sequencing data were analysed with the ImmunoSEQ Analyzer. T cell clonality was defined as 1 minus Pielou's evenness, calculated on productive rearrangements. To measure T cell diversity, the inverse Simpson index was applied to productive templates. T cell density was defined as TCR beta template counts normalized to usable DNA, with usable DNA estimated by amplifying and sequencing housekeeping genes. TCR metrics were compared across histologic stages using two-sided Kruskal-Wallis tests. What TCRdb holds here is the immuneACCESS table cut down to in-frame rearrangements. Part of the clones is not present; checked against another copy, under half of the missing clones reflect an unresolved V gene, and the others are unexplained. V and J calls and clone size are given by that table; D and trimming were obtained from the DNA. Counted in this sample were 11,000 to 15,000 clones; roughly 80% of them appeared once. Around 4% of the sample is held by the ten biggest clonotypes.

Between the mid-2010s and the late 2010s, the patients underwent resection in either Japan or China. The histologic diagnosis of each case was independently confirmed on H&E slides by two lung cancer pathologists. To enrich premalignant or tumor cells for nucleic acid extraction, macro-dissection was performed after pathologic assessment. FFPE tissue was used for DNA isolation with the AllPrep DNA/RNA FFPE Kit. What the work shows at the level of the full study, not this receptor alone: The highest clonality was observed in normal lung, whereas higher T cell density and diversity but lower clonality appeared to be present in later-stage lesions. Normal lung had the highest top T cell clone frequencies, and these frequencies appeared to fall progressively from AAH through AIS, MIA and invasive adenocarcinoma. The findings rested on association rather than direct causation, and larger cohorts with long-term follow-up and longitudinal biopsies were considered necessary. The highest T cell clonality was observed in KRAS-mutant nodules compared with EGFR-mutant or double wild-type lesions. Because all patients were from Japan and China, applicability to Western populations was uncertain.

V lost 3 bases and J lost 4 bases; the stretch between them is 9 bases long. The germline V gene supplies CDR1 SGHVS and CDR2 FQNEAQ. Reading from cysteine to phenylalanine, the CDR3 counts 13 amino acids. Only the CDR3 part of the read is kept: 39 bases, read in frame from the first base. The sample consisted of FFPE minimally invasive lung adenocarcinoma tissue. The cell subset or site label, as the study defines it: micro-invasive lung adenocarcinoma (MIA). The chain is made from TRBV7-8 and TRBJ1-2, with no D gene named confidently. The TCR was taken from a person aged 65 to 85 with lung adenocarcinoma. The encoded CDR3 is CASSFGRSYGYTF. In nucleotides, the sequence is TGTGCCAGCAGCTTTGGACGGAGCTATGGCTACACCTTC. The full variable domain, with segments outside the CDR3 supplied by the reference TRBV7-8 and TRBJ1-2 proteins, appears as GAGVSQSPRYKVAKRGQDVALRCDPISGHVSLFWYQQALGQGPEFLTYFQNEAQLDKSGLPSDRFFAERPEGSVSTLKIQRTQQEDSAVYLCASSFGRSYGYTFGSGTRLTVV.